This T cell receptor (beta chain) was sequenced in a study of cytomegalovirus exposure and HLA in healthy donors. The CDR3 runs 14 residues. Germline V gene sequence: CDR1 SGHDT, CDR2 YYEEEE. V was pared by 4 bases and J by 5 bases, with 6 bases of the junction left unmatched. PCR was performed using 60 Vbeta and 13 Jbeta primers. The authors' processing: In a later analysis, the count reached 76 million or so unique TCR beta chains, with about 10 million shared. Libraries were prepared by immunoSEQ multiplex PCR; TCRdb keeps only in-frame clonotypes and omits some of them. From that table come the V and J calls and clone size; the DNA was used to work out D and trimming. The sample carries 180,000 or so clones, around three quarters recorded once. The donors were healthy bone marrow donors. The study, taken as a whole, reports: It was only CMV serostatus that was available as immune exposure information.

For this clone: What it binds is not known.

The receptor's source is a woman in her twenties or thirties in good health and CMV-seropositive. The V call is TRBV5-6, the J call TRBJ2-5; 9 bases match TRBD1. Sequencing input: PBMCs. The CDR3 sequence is CASSLIDRGETQYF. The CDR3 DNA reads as TGTGCCAGCAGCCTAATTGACAGGGGGGAGACCCAGTACTTC.